This is a list of T cell receptor beta chains from one sample in a study of cytomegalovirus exposure and HLA in healthy donors. Data came from immunoSEQ multiplex PCR; TCRdb stores just in-frame clones and leaves some out. Here the sample spans roughly 250,000 clones, approximately 86% being singletons. Sample: PBMCs. The receptors were gathered from a woman aged 25 to 39 in good health and CMV-seropositive. CDR3s include the opening cysteine and the closing phenylalanine or tryptophan. The order of the fields is CDR3 protein, CDR3 DNA, V gene, clone size, J gene, D gene. D genes are given only for firm matches. The size field is filled for only some rows; it gives once, few, many or a size class.

CDR3aa: CASTIAGYSHNEQFF; CDR3nt: TGCGCCAGCACCATTGCAGGGTATTCCCACAATGAGCAGTTCTTC; v_gene: TRBV5-1; abundance: once; j_gene: TRBJ2-1; d_gene: NA
CDR3aa: CASSVGASGSRYTQYF; CDR3nt: TGTGCCAGCAGCGTAGGGGCTAGCGGGAGTCGGTATACGCAGTATTTT; v_gene: TRBV9; abundance: NA; j_gene: TRBJ2-3; d_gene: TRBD2
CDR3aa: CATSTTRGSIKNEQFF; CDR3nt: TGTGCCACCAGTACCACCCGTGGCAGTATAAAGAATGAGCAGTTCTTC; v_gene: TRBV15; abundance: NA; j_gene: TRBJ2-1; d_gene: NA
CDR3aa: CASSPFDREAGYTF; CDR3nt: TGTGCCAGCTCACCGTTTGACAGGGAGGCAGGCTACACCTTC; v_gene: TRBV18; abundance: NA; j_gene: TRBJ1-2; d_gene: TRBD1
CDR3aa: CASSLRGGLNQPQHF; CDR3nt: TGTGCCAGCAGCTTGCGGGGGGGGCTCAATCAGCCCCAGCATTTT; v_gene: TRBV5-6; abundance: NA; j_gene: TRBJ1-5; d_gene: NA
CDR3aa: CASSLLKREAGNEQFF; CDR3nt: TGCGCCAGCAGCTTGTTGAAGCGGGAGGCCGGCAATGAGCAGTTCTTC; v_gene: TRBV5-1; abundance: NA; j_gene: TRBJ2-1; d_gene: TRBD2
CDR3aa: CASSPSGRGDTQYF; CDR3nt: TGTGCCAGCAGCCCTAGCGGGAGGGGAGATACGCAGTATTTT; v_gene: TRBV9; abundance: NA; j_gene: TRBJ2-3; d_gene: TRBD2
CDR3aa: CASSLDTGGGETQYF; CDR3nt: TGTGCCAGCAGCTTGGACACCGGGGGAGGAGAGACCCAGTACTTC; v_gene: TRBV5-4; abundance: NA; j_gene: TRBJ2-5; d_gene: NA
CDR3aa: CASSPWGGNTEAFF; CDR3nt: TGTGCCAGCTCCCCTTGGGGAGGGAACACTGAAGCTTTCTTT; v_gene: TRBV18; abundance: NA; j_gene: TRBJ1-1; d_gene: NA
CDR3aa: CASSPGERGYNEQFF; CDR3nt: TGCGCCAGCAGCCCAGGGGAGCGGGGATACAATGAGCAGTTCTTC; v_gene: TRBV5-1; abundance: NA; j_gene: TRBJ2-1; d_gene: NA
CDR3aa: CASSIASSGYNEQFF; CDR3nt: TGTGCCAGTAGTATCGCGTCTAGCGGGTACAATGAGCAGTTCTTC; v_gene: TRBV19; abundance: NA; j_gene: TRBJ2-1; d_gene: TRBD2
CDR3aa: CASSIAQFSNQPQHF; CDR3nt: TGTGCCAGTAGTATTGCTCAGTTTAGCAATCAGCCCCAGCATTTT; v_gene: TRBV19; abundance: NA; j_gene: TRBJ1-5; d_gene: NA
CDR3aa: CASSIGGGRVADTQYF; CDR3nt: TGTGCCAGTAGTATAGGAGGCGGGAGGGTCGCAGATACGCAGTATTTT; v_gene: TRBV19; abundance: NA; j_gene: TRBJ2-3; d_gene: TRBD2
CDR3aa: CASSLGVVPLAPPTGELFF; CDR3nt: TGTGCCAGCAGCTTAGGGGTGGTTCCCCTAGCTCCCCCCACCGGGGAGCTGTTTTTT; v_gene: TRBV7-8; abundance: NA; j_gene: TRBJ2-2; d_gene: NA
CDR3aa: CASSPGSTQYF; CDR3nt: TGTGCCAGCAGTCCCGGTTCTACCCAGTACTTC; v_gene: TRBV6-5; abundance: NA; j_gene: TRBJ2-5; d_gene: NA
CDR3aa: CASSIWSATNEKLFF; CDR3nt: TGTGCCAGTAGTATTTGGTCAGCAACTAATGAAAAACTGTTTTTT; v_gene: TRBV19; abundance: NA; j_gene: TRBJ1-4; d_gene: NA
CDR3aa: CATSRDYLAGGTGQYF; CDR3nt: TGTGCCACCAGCAGAGACTATCTAGCGGGAGGAACGGGGCAGTACTTC; v_gene: TRBV15; abundance: NA; j_gene: TRBJ2-7; d_gene: TRBD2
CDR3aa: CASSRTATLNYGYTF; CDR3nt: TGTGCCAGTAGCCGGACAGCTACGCTTAACTATGGCTACACCTTC; v_gene: TRBV19; abundance: NA; j_gene: TRBJ1-2; d_gene: NA
CDR3aa: CSVEVEGTDTQYF; CDR3nt: TGCAGCGTTGAGGTTGAGGGCACAGATACGCAGTATTTT; v_gene: TRBV29-1; abundance: NA; j_gene: TRBJ2-3; d_gene: NA
CDR3aa: CAAWSSGQETQYF; CDR3nt: TGTGCCGCCTGGAGTTCGGGGCAAGAGACCCAGTACTTC; v_gene: TRBV10-3; abundance: NA; j_gene: TRBJ2-5; d_gene: NA
CDR3aa: CASSSFPDQPQHF; CDR3nt: TGTGCCAGCAGTTCCTTTCCCGATCAGCCCCAGCATTTT; v_gene: TRBV6-6; abundance: NA; j_gene: TRBJ1-5; d_gene: NA
CDR3aa: CATSSLAGEGGYEQYF; CDR3nt: TGTGCCACCAGCAGTCTAGCGGGAGAGGGCGGCTACGAGCAGTACTTC; v_gene: TRBV15; abundance: NA; j_gene: TRBJ2-7; d_gene: TRBD2
CDR3aa: CASSPRQGNHEQYF; CDR3nt: TGTGCCAGCAGCCCTCGACAGGGGAACCACGAGCAGTACTTC; v_gene: TRBV5-4; abundance: once; j_gene: TRBJ2-7; d_gene: TRBD1
CDR3aa: CASSLSGRGQRYTGELFF; CDR3nt: TGTGCCAGCAGTTTATCGGGCCGTGGACAGAGGTACACCGGGGAGCTGTTTTTT; v_gene: TRBV28; abundance: NA; j_gene: TRBJ2-2; d_gene: NA
CDR3aa: CSFRTDLNTEAFF; CDR3nt: TGCAGCTTCAGGACAGACTTAAACACTGAAGCTTTCTTT; v_gene: TRBV29-1; abundance: NA; j_gene: TRBJ1-1; d_gene: NA
CDR3aa: CSVEGLTGTSESEQFF; CDR3nt: TGCAGCGTTGAGGGACTAACCGGGACTAGCGAATCCGAGCAGTTCTTC; v_gene: TRBV29-1; abundance: few; j_gene: TRBJ2-1; d_gene: TRBD2
CDR3aa: CASSIGPGGGINEQFF; CDR3nt: TGTGCCAGCAGCATAGGGCCGGGCGGGGGTATAAATGAGCAGTTCTTC; v_gene: TRBV7-3; abundance: NA; j_gene: TRBJ2-1; d_gene: TRBD2
CDR3aa: CAGEWEQGETQYF; CDR3nt: TGTGCCGGGGAGTGGGAACAGGGAGAGACCCAGTACTTC; v_gene: TRBV30; abundance: NA; j_gene: TRBJ2-5; d_gene: NA
CDR3aa: CAWSTGAGNQPQHF; CDR3nt: TGTGCCTGGAGTACAGGGGCAGGCAATCAGCCCCAGCATTTT; v_gene: TRBV30; abundance: few; j_gene: TRBJ1-5; d_gene: TRBD1
CDR3aa: CASSGSNEQFF; CDR3nt: TGTGCCAGCAGCGGGAGCAATGAGCAGTTCTTC; v_gene: TRBV11-2; abundance: once; j_gene: TRBJ2-1; d_gene: NA
CDR3aa: CASNLRRGGYTF; CDR3nt: TGTGCCAGCAACCTCAGACGGGGAGGCTACACCTTC; v_gene: TRBV6-4; abundance: once; j_gene: TRBJ1-2; d_gene: NA
CDR3aa: CSVDTSGRASLNEQFF; CDR3nt: TGCAGCGTTGATACTAGCGGGAGGGCCTCGCTCAATGAGCAGTTCTTC; v_gene: TRBV29-1; abundance: NA; j_gene: TRBJ2-1; d_gene: TRBD2
CDR3aa: CASSLGLQGAGETQYF; CDR3nt: TGTGCCAGCAGCTTAGGTTTACAGGGGGCGGGAGAGACCCAGTACTTC; v_gene: TRBV11-2; abundance: NA; j_gene: TRBJ2-5; d_gene: TRBD1
CDR3aa: CASSPDRVSDTIYF; CDR3nt: TGTGCCAGCAGTCCGGACAGGGTTAGTGACACCATATATTTT; v_gene: TRBV6-1; abundance: NA; j_gene: TRBJ1-3; d_gene: TRBD1
CDR3aa: CASSFYGRATGSYEQYF; CDR3nt: TGTGCCAGCAGTTTTTACGGAAGAGCAACAGGGAGCTACGAGCAGTACTTC; v_gene: TRBV27; abundance: NA; j_gene: TRBJ2-7; d_gene: NA
CDR3aa: CASSDMDRGSEKLFF; CDR3nt: TGTGCCAGCAGTGACATGGACAGGGGTAGTGAAAAACTGTTTTTT; v_gene: TRBV6-1; abundance: NA; j_gene: TRBJ1-4; d_gene: TRBD1
CDR3aa: CATNQGSGGTDTQYF; CDR3nt: TGTGCCACCAACCAGGGAAGCGGGGGCACAGATACGCAGTATTTT; v_gene: TRBV28; abundance: NA; j_gene: TRBJ2-3; d_gene: TRBD2
CDR3aa: CASSRTLGSRYEQYF; CDR3nt: TGTGCCAGTAGTAGGACCCTCGGGAGTAGGTACGAGCAGTACTTC; v_gene: TRBV19; abundance: NA; j_gene: TRBJ2-7; d_gene: NA
CDR3aa: CASSLDRGSYEQYF; CDR3nt: TGTGCCAGCAGCCTGGACAGGGGCTCCTACGAGCAGTACTTC; v_gene: TRBV6-5; abundance: NA; j_gene: TRBJ2-7; d_gene: TRBD1
CDR3aa: CASSKATSTDTQYF; CDR3nt: TGTGCCAGCAGCAAAGCCACTAGCACAGATACGCAGTATTTT; v_gene: TRBV9; abundance: NA; j_gene: TRBJ2-3; d_gene: NA
CDR3aa: CASSLGQPNQPQHF; CDR3nt: TGTGCCAGCAGCTTGGGACAGCCCAATCAGCCCCAGCATTTT; v_gene: TRBV5-6; abundance: once; j_gene: TRBJ1-5; d_gene: NA
CDR3aa: CASSPDGQGNNYGYTF; CDR3nt: TGTGCCAGCTCCCCGGATGGACAGGGGAATAACTATGGCTACACCTTC; v_gene: TRBV18; abundance: NA; j_gene: TRBJ1-2; d_gene: TRBD1
CDR3aa: CASSLFRDSTNTEAFF; CDR3nt: TGTGCCAGCAGCTTGTTCCGGGACAGCACGAACACTGAAGCTTTCTTT; v_gene: TRBV5-6; abundance: NA; j_gene: TRBJ1-1; d_gene: TRBD1
CDR3aa: CASSPGGGGSQNTEAFF; CDR3nt: TGTGCCAGTAGTCCAGGGGGTGGCGGCAGCCAGAACACTGAAGCTTTCTTT; v_gene: TRBV19; abundance: once; j_gene: TRBJ1-1; d_gene: TRBD1
CDR3aa: CASSTSGQYNEQFF; CDR3nt: TGTGCCAGCTCGACTAGCGGGCAATACAATGAGCAGTTCTTC; v_gene: TRBV18; abundance: NA; j_gene: TRBJ2-1; d_gene: TRBD2
CDR3aa: CASNLNNEKLFF; CDR3nt: TGTGCCAGCAATCTAAATAATGAAAAACTGTTTTTT; v_gene: TRBV28; abundance: once; j_gene: TRBJ1-4; d_gene: NA
CDR3aa: CASSAADRGDYGYTF; CDR3nt: TGTGCCAGCTCGGCAGCCGACAGGGGGGACTATGGCTACACCTTC; v_gene: TRBV18; abundance: NA; j_gene: TRBJ1-2; d_gene: TRBD1
CDR3aa: CASSLGGDEAFF; CDR3nt: TGTGCCAGCAGTCTAGGCGGCGATGAAGCTTTCTTT; v_gene: TRBV7-9; abundance: once; j_gene: TRBJ1-1; d_gene: NA
CDR3aa: CASSGSTAVNEKLFF; CDR3nt: TGTGCCAGCAGTGGGTCGACAGCAGTTAATGAAAAACTGTTTTTT; v_gene: TRBV25-1; abundance: once; j_gene: TRBJ1-4; d_gene: NA
CDR3aa: CASSLVWETETQYF; CDR3nt: TGTGCCAGCAGCTTAGTATGGGAGACGGAGACCCAGTACTTC; v_gene: TRBV11-3; abundance: NA; j_gene: TRBJ2-5; d_gene: NA
CDR3aa: CASSPRLAQLLNEQFF; CDR3nt: TGTGCCAGCAGCCCGCGACTAGCCCAGTTACTCAATGAGCAGTTCTTC; v_gene: TRBV11-3; abundance: NA; j_gene: TRBJ2-1; d_gene: TRBD2